This TCR beta chain emerged from a study of cytomegalovirus exposure and HLA in healthy donors. Regarding the study as a whole: Further analysis, carried out later, found HLA-associated TCR beta chains more clonally expanded than equally common other chains.

Trimming shortened V by 0 bases and J by 6 bases, and 9 bases separated the two germline ends. The CDR3 consists of 14 residues. Germline-derived CDR1 and CDR2 are PRHDT and FYEKMQ (reference sequence). Primers for the PCR totalled 60 Vbeta and 13 Jbeta. Method: immunoSEQ multiplex PCR; TCRdb's copy keeps in-frame clones and lacks some. Its table lists 120,000 to 150,000 clones. Turning to this clone: No antigen is known for it.

Nominally healthy donors were sampled, though unrecorded immune exposures were likely. Sequences were obtained from PBMCs. The TCR sequence derives from a woman aged 18-29 years in good health and CMV-seronegative. The chain combines TRBV13 with TRBJ2-1; perhaps TRBD2 as D (5 bases). This chain's CDR3 is CASSLGGEANEQFF. The CDR3 DNA is TGTGCCAGCAGCTTAGGGGGAGAGGCCAATGAGCAGTTCTTC.